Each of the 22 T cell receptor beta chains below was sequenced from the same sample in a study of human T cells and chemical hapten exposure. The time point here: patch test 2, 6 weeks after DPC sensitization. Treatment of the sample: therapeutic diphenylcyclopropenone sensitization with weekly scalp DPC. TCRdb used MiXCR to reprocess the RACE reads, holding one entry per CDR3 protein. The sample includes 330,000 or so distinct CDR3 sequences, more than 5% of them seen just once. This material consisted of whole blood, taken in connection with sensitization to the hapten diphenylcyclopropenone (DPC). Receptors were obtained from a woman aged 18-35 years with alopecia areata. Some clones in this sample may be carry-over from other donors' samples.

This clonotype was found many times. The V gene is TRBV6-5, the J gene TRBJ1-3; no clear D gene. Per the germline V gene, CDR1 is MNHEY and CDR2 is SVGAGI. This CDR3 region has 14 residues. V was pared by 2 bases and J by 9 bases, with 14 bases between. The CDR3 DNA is TGTGCCAGCAGTTACAACTCGGAAGGCGGCACCATATATTTT. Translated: CASSYNSEGGTIYF.

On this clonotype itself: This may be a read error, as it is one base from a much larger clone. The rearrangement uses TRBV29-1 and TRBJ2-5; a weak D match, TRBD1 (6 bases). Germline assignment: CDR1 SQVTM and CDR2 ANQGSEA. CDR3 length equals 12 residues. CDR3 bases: TGCAGCGTCGAGCAGGACAGCGAGACCGAGTACTTC. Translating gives CSVEQDSETEYF.

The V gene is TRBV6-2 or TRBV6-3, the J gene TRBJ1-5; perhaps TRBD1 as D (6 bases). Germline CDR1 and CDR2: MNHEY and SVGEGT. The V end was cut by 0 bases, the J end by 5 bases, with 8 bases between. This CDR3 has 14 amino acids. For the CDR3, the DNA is TGTGCCAGCAGTTACTCATCAGGGGATCAGCCCCAGCATTTT. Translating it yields CASSYSSGDQPQHF.

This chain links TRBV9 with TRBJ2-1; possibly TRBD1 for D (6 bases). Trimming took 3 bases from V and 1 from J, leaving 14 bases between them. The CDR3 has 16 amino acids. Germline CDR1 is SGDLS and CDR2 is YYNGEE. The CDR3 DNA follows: TGTGCCAGCAGCGAAAGAGGGCAGGGGTCCTACAATGAGCAGTTCTTC. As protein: CASSERGQGSYNEQFF.

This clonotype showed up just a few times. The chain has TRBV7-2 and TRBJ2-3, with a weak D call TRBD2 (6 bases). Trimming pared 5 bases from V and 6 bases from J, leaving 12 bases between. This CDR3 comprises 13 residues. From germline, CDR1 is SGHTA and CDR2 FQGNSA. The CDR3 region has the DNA TGTGCCAGCAGCCCCGGGACTCACGATACGCAGTATTTT. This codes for CASSPGTHDTQYF.

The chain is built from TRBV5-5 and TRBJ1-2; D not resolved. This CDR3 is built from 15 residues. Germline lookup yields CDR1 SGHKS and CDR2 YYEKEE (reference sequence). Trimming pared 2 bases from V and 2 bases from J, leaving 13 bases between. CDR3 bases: TGTGCCAGCAGCTTAAGGTATTCGGTAAACTATGGCTACACCTTC. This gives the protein CASSLRYSVNYGYTF.

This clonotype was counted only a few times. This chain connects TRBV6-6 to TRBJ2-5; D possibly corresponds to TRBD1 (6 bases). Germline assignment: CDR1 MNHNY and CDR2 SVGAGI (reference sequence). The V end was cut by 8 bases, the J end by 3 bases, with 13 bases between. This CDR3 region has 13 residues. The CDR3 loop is CASVRDTKETQYF. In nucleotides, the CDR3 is TGTGCCAGCGTCCGGGACACCAAAGAGACCCAGTACTTC.

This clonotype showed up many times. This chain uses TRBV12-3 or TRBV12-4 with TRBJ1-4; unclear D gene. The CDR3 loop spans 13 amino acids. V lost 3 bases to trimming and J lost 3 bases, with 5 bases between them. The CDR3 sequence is CASSLASNEKLFF. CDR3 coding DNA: TGTGCCAGCAGTTTGGCCTCTAATGAAAAACTGTTTTTT.

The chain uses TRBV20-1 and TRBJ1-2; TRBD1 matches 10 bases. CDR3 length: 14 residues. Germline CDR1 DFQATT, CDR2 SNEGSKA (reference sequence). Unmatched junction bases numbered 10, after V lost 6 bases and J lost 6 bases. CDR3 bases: TGCAGTGCCGGCCGGGACAGGGGACGTAATGGCTACACCTTC. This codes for CSAGRDRGRNGYTF.

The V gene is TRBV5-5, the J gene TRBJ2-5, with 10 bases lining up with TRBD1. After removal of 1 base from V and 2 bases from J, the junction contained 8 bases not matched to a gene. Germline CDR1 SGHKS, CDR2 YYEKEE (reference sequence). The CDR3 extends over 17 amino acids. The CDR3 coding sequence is TGTGCCAGCAGCTTGTTTTTGCTGGACAGGGGGCAAGAGACCCAGTACTTC. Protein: CASSLFLLDRGQETQYF.

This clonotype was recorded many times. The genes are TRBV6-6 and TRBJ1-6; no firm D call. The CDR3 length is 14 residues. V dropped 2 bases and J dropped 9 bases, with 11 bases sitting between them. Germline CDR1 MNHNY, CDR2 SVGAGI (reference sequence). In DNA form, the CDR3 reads TGTGCCAGCAGTTACCCCGGAAAGGGTTCACCCCTCCACTTT. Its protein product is CASSYPGKGSPLHF.

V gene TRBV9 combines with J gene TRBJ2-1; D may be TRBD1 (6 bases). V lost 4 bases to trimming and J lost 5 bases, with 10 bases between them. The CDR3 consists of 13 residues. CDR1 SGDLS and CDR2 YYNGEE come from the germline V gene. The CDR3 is CASSRGHDNEQFF. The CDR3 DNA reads TGTGCCAGCAGCCGGGGACATGACAATGAGCAGTTCTTC.

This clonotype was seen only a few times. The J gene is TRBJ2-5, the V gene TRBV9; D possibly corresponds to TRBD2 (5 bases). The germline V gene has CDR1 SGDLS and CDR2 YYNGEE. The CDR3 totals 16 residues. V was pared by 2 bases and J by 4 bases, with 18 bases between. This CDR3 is CASSVNARAMGETQYF. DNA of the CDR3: TGTGCCAGCAGCGTGAACGCGAGGGCGATGGGAGAGACCCAGTACTTC.

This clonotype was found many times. The CDR3 DNA is TGTGCCAGCAGTCTCACGAACACCGGGGAGCTGTTTTTT. Amino acid sequence: CASSLTNTGELFF. The chain is built from TRBV27 and TRBJ2-2; no clear D. The CDR3 loop spans 13 amino acids. V was pared by 5 bases and J by 0 bases, with 4 bases between. Germline lookup yields CDR1 MNHEY and CDR2 SMNVEV (reference sequence).

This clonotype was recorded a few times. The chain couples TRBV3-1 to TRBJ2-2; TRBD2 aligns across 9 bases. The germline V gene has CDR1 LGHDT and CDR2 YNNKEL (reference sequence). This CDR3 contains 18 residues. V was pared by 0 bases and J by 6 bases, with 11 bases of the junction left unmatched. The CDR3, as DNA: TGTGCCAGCAGCCAAGATCGCCGGGAAGCGGGGGGTCCCGGGGAGCTGTTTTTT. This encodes CASSQDRREAGGPGELFF.

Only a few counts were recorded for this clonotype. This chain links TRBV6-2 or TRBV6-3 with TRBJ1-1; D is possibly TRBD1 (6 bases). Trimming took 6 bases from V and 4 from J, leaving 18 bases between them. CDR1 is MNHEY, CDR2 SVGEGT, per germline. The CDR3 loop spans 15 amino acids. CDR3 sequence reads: CASSKKVGGATEAFF. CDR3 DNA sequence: TGTGCCAGCAGCAAAAAAGTCGGGGGCGCCACTGAAGCTTTCTTT.

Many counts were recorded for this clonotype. CDR3 sequence (DNA): TGTGCCAGCAGAAAACCGAAAAGCACCGGGGAGCTGTTTTTT. This gives the protein CASRKPKSTGELFF. V gene TRBV6-5 combines with J gene TRBJ2-2; no clear D gene. Trimming cost V 6 bases and J 4 bases, with 12 bases left between them. Germline assignment: CDR1 MNHEY and CDR2 SVGAGI. The CDR3 length is 14 residues.

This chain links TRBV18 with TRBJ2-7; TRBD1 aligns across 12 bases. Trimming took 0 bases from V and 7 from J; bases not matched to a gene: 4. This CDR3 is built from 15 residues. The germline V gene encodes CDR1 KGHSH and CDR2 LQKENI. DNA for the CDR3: TGTGCCAGCTCACCACCGGGACAGGGGGCGGGTGAGCAGTACTTC. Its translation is CASSPPGQGAGEQYF.

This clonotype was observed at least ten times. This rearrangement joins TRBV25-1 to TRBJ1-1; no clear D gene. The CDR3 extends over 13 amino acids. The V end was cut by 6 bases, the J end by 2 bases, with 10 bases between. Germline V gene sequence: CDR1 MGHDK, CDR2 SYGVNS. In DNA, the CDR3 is TGTGCCAGCAGGGGCCAGGATAACACTGAAGCTTTCTTT. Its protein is CASRGQDNTEAFF.

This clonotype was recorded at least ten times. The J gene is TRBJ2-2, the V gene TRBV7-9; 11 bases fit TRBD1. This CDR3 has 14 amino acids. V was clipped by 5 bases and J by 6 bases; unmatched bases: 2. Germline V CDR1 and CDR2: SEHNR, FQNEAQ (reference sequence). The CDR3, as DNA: TGTGCCAGCAGCCCGGGACAGGGGGCCGGGGAGCTGTTTTTT. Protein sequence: CASSPGQGAGELFF.

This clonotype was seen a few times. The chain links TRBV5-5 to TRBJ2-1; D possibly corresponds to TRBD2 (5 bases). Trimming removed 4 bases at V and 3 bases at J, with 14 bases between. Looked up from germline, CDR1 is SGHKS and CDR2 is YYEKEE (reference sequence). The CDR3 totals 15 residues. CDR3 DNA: TGTGCCAGCAGCCCGACATCTAGCTTCTACAATGAGCAGTTCTTC. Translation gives CASSPTSSFYNEQFF.

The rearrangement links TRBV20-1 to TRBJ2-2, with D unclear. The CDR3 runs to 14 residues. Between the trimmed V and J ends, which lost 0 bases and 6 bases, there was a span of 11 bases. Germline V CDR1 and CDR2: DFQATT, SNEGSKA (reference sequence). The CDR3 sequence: CSARDGAMAGELFF. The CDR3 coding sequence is TGCAGTGCTAGAGATGGCGCAATGGCCGGGGAGCTGTTTTTT.